This is a list of T cell receptor beta chains from one sample in a study of blood T cell repertoires in COVID-19. TCRdb's table, derived via immunoSEQ multiplex PCR, lists solely in-frame clones and lacks some. This sample has approximately 100,000 clones; around 79% occur once, and the top ten carry 20% to 25%. The material sequenced was peripheral blood. All receptors come from an older man with active or convalescent COVID-19. CDR3s include the opening cysteine and the closing phenylalanine or tryptophan. The order of the fields is CDR3 DNA, CDR3 protein, clone size, D gene, V gene, J gene. A D gene is named only where the DNA matches it firmly. Not all rows give a size; the values are once, few, many and, for expanded clones, a class.

CDR3 DNA: TGTGCCAGCAGCGTAAACAGCCTCTCCTACGAGCAGTACTTC
CDR3 protein: CASSVNSLSYEQYF
clone size: -
D gene: -
V gene: TRBV9
J gene: TRBJ2-7

CDR3 DNA: TGTGCCAGCAGGCGTACCGGGACAGGGGGCGATCAGCCCCAGCATTTT
CDR3 protein: CASRRTGTGGDQPQHF
clone size: -
D gene: TRBD1
V gene: TRBV27
J gene: TRBJ1-5

CDR3 DNA: TGTGCCAGCAGCTTTATGCCGGGACAGGGGGCTGGATACAATGAGCAGTTCTTC
CDR3 protein: CASSFMPGQGAGYNEQFF
clone size: -
D gene: TRBD1
V gene: TRBV7-3
J gene: TRBJ2-1

CDR3 DNA: TGCGCCAGCAGCTTGTCTTCGGGGGCCGGGGAGCTGTTTTTT
CDR3 protein: CASSLSSGAGELFF
clone size: -
D gene: -
V gene: TRBV5-1
J gene: TRBJ2-2

CDR3 DNA: TGTGCCAGTAGTACCTCGACAGGGGGGGAGACCGGGGAGCTGTTTTTT
CDR3 protein: CASSTSTGGETGELFF
clone size: -
D gene: TRBD1
V gene: TRBV19
J gene: TRBJ2-2

CDR3 DNA: TGTGCCAGCAGCTTATATAGCTTTCACACCTCTGGAAACACCATATATTTT
CDR3 protein: CASSLYSFHTSGNTIYF
clone size: -
D gene: -
V gene: TRBV7-6
J gene: TRBJ1-3

CDR3 DNA: TGTGCCACCAGTGACCTAGACTGGGATCAGCCCCAGCATTTT
CDR3 protein: CATSDLDWDQPQHF
clone size: -
D gene: -
V gene: TRBV24-1
J gene: TRBJ1-5

CDR3 DNA: TGTGCCAGCAGTGAACTAGCTAGTGGCACAGATACGCAGTATTTT
CDR3 protein: CASSELASGTDTQYF
clone size: -
D gene: -
V gene: TRBV6-1
J gene: TRBJ2-3

CDR3 DNA: TGTGCCAGTAGCCACATTACAGGGGGCTCTGGAAACACCATATATTTT
CDR3 protein: CASSHITGGSGNTIYF
clone size: -
D gene: TRBD1
V gene: TRBV19
J gene: TRBJ1-3

CDR3 DNA: TGTGCCAGCAGCTTAACAGCGGGGGGGCCTGCGATCAATGAGCAGTTCTTC
CDR3 protein: CASSLTAGGPAINEQFF
clone size: -
D gene: TRBD2
V gene: TRBV7-3
J gene: TRBJ2-1

CDR3 DNA: TGCGCCAGCAGCTTACTAGCGGGGGGGGAAGAGACCCAGTACTTC
CDR3 protein: CASSLLAGGEETQYF
clone size: -
D gene: TRBD2
V gene: TRBV5-1
J gene: TRBJ2-5

CDR3 DNA: TGTGCCAGCAGCGTAGCTCCGGGGACTGAAGCTTTCTTT
CDR3 protein: CASSVAPGTEAFF
clone size: -
D gene: -
V gene: TRBV9
J gene: TRBJ1-1

CDR3 DNA: TGTGCCAGCAGCGAAACGGGACAGGGGGTCTATGGCTACACCTTC
CDR3 protein: CASSETGQGVYGYTF
clone size: -
D gene: TRBD1
V gene: TRBV9
J gene: TRBJ1-2

CDR3 DNA: TGTGCCAGCAGTTCCTCGGACAGACCCTACGAGCAGTACTTC
CDR3 protein: CASSSSDRPYEQYF
clone size: -
D gene: -
V gene: TRBV28
J gene: TRBJ2-7

CDR3 DNA: TGTGCCAGCAGAAGGGCCAGCGAGGGACCCCTCCACTTT
CDR3 protein: CASRRASEGPLHF
clone size: -
D gene: -
V gene: TRBV6-5
J gene: TRBJ1-6

CDR3 DNA: TGCGCCAGCAGCCAACTAGACCTCGTCTCCTACAATGAGCAGTTCTTC
CDR3 protein: CASSQLDLVSYNEQFF
clone size: -
D gene: -
V gene: TRBV4-1
J gene: TRBJ2-1

CDR3 DNA: TGTGCCAGCAGTGCCGACTACACAGATACGCAGTATTTT
CDR3 protein: CASSADYTDTQYF
clone size: many
D gene: -
V gene: TRBV5-4
J gene: TRBJ2-3

CDR3 DNA: TGTGCCAGCAACCTTGGGGGACTAGCGGGAGGGGGCTCCTACGAGCAGTACTTC
CDR3 protein: CASNLGGLAGGGSYEQYF
clone size: -
D gene: TRBD2
V gene: TRBV28
J gene: TRBJ2-7

CDR3 DNA: TGTGCCAGCAGCCAGGGGCCGGGGGTCTACGAGCAGTACTTC
CDR3 protein: CASSQGPGVYEQYF
clone size: -
D gene: -
V gene: TRBV3-1/TRBV3-2
J gene: TRBJ2-7

CDR3 DNA: TGTGCCAGCAGTCCTAGACCTGATTCACCCCTCCACTTT
CDR3 protein: CASSPRPDSPLHF
clone size: once
D gene: -
V gene: TRBV12-3/TRBV12-4
J gene: TRBJ1-6

CDR3 DNA: TGTGCCAGCAGCCCGGTACGGGGTTACAATGAGCAGTTCTTC
CDR3 protein: CASSPVRGYNEQFF
clone size: once
D gene: -
V gene: TRBV7-8
J gene: TRBJ2-1

CDR3 DNA: TGTGCCAGCAGTGACCTAGCGGGGCTAGATACGCAGTATTTT
CDR3 protein: CASSDLAGLDTQYF
clone size: -
D gene: TRBD2
V gene: TRBV6-1
J gene: TRBJ2-3

CDR3 DNA: TGTGCCAGCAGCCCCCGTCTGAGCAATCAGCCCCAGCATTTT
CDR3 protein: CASSPRLSNQPQHF
clone size: -
D gene: -
V gene: TRBV3-1/TRBV3-2
J gene: TRBJ1-5

CDR3 DNA: TGTGCCTGGTCTATCGGGACAGGGAACACTGAAGCTTTCTTT
CDR3 protein: CAWSIGTGNTEAFF
clone size: -
D gene: TRBD1
V gene: TRBV30
J gene: TRBJ1-1

CDR3 DNA: TGTGCCAGCGGCCCCAGGGGGTACTACGAGCAGTACTTC
CDR3 protein: CASGPRGYYEQYF
clone size: -
D gene: TRBD1
V gene: TRBV6-5
J gene: TRBJ2-7

CDR3 DNA: TGTGCCAGCATCCTTAGCGGGGGGGAAGAGACCCAGTACTTC
CDR3 protein: CASILSGGEETQYF
clone size: -
D gene: TRBD2
V gene: TRBV6-6
J gene: TRBJ2-5

CDR3 DNA: TGTGCCAGTAGTATTCGGGGACTCGGTGAATACACTGAAGCTTTCTTT
CDR3 protein: CASSIRGLGEYTEAFF
clone size: -
D gene: -
V gene: TRBV19
J gene: TRBJ1-1

CDR3 DNA: TGTGCCTGGAGTGGACTTGAGAGGGGGTTCCTTGACTATGGCTACACCTTC
CDR3 protein: CAWSGLERGFLDYGYTF
clone size: -
D gene: -
V gene: TRBV30
J gene: TRBJ1-2

CDR3 DNA: TGTGCCAGCAGCAAGACTAGCCAAGAGACCCAGTACTTC
CDR3 protein: CASSKTSQETQYF
clone size: -
D gene: -
V gene: TRBV21-1
J gene: TRBJ2-5

CDR3 DNA: TGTGCCAGTAGGCCGGACAGGCCTCTCTCTGGAAACACCATATATTTT
CDR3 protein: CASRPDRPLSGNTIYF
clone size: once
D gene: TRBD1
V gene: TRBV19
J gene: TRBJ1-3

CDR3 DNA: TGTGCCAGCACCCGGGGGGGGCGCGGAGACACCATATATTTT
CDR3 protein: CASTRGGRGDTIYF
clone size: -
D gene: -
V gene: TRBV6-5
J gene: TRBJ1-3

CDR3 DNA: TGTGCCAGCAGCGTAGGACTAGCGGGAGAAGGGCAGTTCTTC
CDR3 protein: CASSVGLAGEGQFF
clone size: -
D gene: TRBD2
V gene: TRBV9
J gene: TRBJ2-1

CDR3 DNA: TGTGCCAGCTCACCAGGGCAGGGGGAGACCCAGTACTTC
CDR3 protein: CASSPGQGETQYF
clone size: -
D gene: -
V gene: TRBV18
J gene: TRBJ2-5

CDR3 DNA: TGTGCCAGCAGTGATCGGAGACTAGCGGGAGTCCGGGAGCAGTTCTTC
CDR3 protein: CASSDRRLAGVREQFF
clone size: -
D gene: TRBD2
V gene: TRBV2
J gene: TRBJ2-1

CDR3 DNA: TGTGCCAGCTGTACAACGGGACTCCACACAGATACGCAGTATTTT
CDR3 protein: CASCTTGLHTDTQYF
clone size: -
D gene: -
V gene: TRBV5-5
J gene: TRBJ2-3

CDR3 DNA: TGTGCCAGCAGTGACCAGGGGAAAGGGGGCTACACCTTC
CDR3 protein: CASSDQGKGGYTF
clone size: once
D gene: -
V gene: TRBV6-1
J gene: TRBJ1-2

CDR3 DNA: TGTGCCAGCAGTTACTCGATGCCCGGGGATGGCTACACCTTC
CDR3 protein: CASSYSMPGDGYTF
clone size: -
D gene: -
V gene: TRBV6-5
J gene: TRBJ1-2

CDR3 DNA: TGCAGCGTTGAAGAACAGGGATTTTTGAACTATGGCTACACCTTC
CDR3 protein: CSVEEQGFLNYGYTF
clone size: -
D gene: -
V gene: TRBV29-1
J gene: TRBJ1-2

CDR3 DNA: TGTGCCAGTAGCTCAAAAAAGGCAGAACAGGCAACTAATGAAAAACTGTTTTTT
CDR3 protein: CASSSKKAEQATNEKLFF
clone size: -
D gene: -
V gene: TRBV19
J gene: TRBJ1-4

CDR3 DNA: TGTGCCAGCAGCAGGCGCGGGAGGGGGGGCGAGCAGTACTTC
CDR3 protein: CASSRRGRGGEQYF
clone size: -
D gene: TRBD2
V gene: TRBV7-9
J gene: TRBJ2-7

CDR3 DNA: TGTGCCACCAGCAGAGTAATGGGGGGAAATGAAAAACTGTTTTTT
CDR3 protein: CATSRVMGGNEKLFF
clone size: once
D gene: -
V gene: TRBV15
J gene: TRBJ1-4

CDR3 DNA: TGTGCCAGCAACCCCCAGGGAGCGGGCACCGGGGAGCTGTTTTTT
CDR3 protein: CASNPQGAGTGELFF
clone size: -
D gene: -
V gene: TRBV28
J gene: TRBJ2-2

CDR3 DNA: TGCGCCAGCAGTCTCAGCGGGAGGGAGGATGAGCAGTTCTTC
CDR3 protein: CASSLSGREDEQFF
clone size: -
D gene: TRBD2
V gene: TRBV10-1
J gene: TRBJ2-1

CDR3 DNA: TGCGCCAGCAGCGTTACAGCTAATGAAAAACTGTTTTTT
CDR3 protein: CASSVTANEKLFF
clone size: -
D gene: -
V gene: TRBV5-1
J gene: TRBJ1-4

CDR3 DNA: TGTGCCAGTAGCCCAAGAGGACAGGGGTTAACTGAAGCTTTCTTT
CDR3 protein: CASSPRGQGLTEAFF
clone size: -
D gene: TRBD1
V gene: TRBV19
J gene: TRBJ1-1

CDR3 DNA: TGTGCCAGCAGCCGCGACTGGCCCAGCTCCTACAATGAGCAGTTCTTC
CDR3 protein: CASSRDWPSSYNEQFF
clone size: -
D gene: -
V gene: TRBV7-2
J gene: TRBJ2-1

CDR3 DNA: TGTGCCTGGAGTTTTCCCGGGACAGCGGGTGAAAAACTGTTTTTT
CDR3 protein: CAWSFPGTAGEKLFF
clone size: -
D gene: TRBD1
V gene: TRBV30
J gene: TRBJ1-4

CDR3 DNA: TGTGCCAGCAGCTTAAGTCGGGGGGGAACTGAAGCTTTCTTT
CDR3 protein: CASSLSRGGTEAFF
clone size: -
D gene: -
V gene: TRBV7-3
J gene: TRBJ1-1

CDR3 DNA: TGTGCCAGCAGTCCCATTTCTAGCGGGAGGTACCAAGAGACCCAGTACTTC
CDR3 protein: CASSPISSGRYQETQYF
clone size: -
D gene: TRBD2
V gene: TRBV6-2/TRBV6-3
J gene: TRBJ2-5

CDR3 DNA: TGTGCCAGCAGCTTGAGGGGTTTCTACAATGAGCAGTTCTTC
CDR3 protein: CASSLRGFYNEQFF
clone size: once
D gene: -
V gene: TRBV5-5
J gene: TRBJ2-1

CDR3 DNA: TGCGCCAGCAGCCAAGAAAAATTGACAGGTGAGCAGTTCTTC
CDR3 protein: CASSQEKLTGEQFF
clone size: -
D gene: -
V gene: TRBV4-1
J gene: TRBJ2-1

CDR3 DNA: TGTGCCAGCAGCCAAGACGGTCCCCTAGCGGGGGCGGGTGAGCAGTTCTTC
CDR3 protein: CASSQDGPLAGAGEQFF
clone size: -
D gene: TRBD2
V gene: TRBV4-2
J gene: TRBJ2-1

CDR3 DNA: TGTGCCAGCAGCCCTAGGGGGGGAAGCTCTGGAAACACCATATATTTT
CDR3 protein: CASSPRGGSSGNTIYF
clone size: -
D gene: -
V gene: TRBV7-9
J gene: TRBJ1-3

CDR3 DNA: TGTGCCAGCAGCCTACAGGGGGGAGAGACCCAGTACTTC
CDR3 protein: CASSLQGGETQYF
clone size: -
D gene: TRBD1
V gene: TRBV3-1/TRBV3-2
J gene: TRBJ2-5

CDR3 DNA: TGTGCCACCAGTGACGCCAGGACAGGGGACACTGAAGCTTTCTTT
CDR3 protein: CATSDARTGDTEAFF
clone size: -
D gene: TRBD1
V gene: TRBV24-1
J gene: TRBJ1-1

CDR3 DNA: TGTGCCAGCAGCTCATCCGGGATCTATGGCTACACCTTC
CDR3 protein: CASSSSGIYGYTF
clone size: -
D gene: -
V gene: TRBV7-8
J gene: TRBJ1-2

CDR3 DNA: TGTGCCAGCTCACTCTTAACCCGGGACACTGAAGCTTTCTTT
CDR3 protein: CASSLLTRDTEAFF
clone size: -
D gene: -
V gene: TRBV18
J gene: TRBJ1-1